This TCR beta chain was recovered during a study of shared clonotypes between healthy human individuals. Libraries were prepared by immunoSEQ multiplex PCR; TCRdb keeps only in-frame clonotypes and omits some of them. Among approximately 720,000 clones, about 78% were seen once, and the ten largest hold under 2%. With 0 bases removed from V and 1 base from J, the gap between germline ends came to 6 bases. The germline gives CDR1 KGHSH, CDR2 LQKENI. The CDR3 length is 14 residues. This clonotype originated in a woman aged 30 to 39 in good health. The sequencing sample was made of memory CD4+ T cells sorted from blood. Subset described: CD45RA-negative fraction. The rearrangement uses TRBV18 and TRBJ1-1; no firm D call. The CDR3: CASSPPRGNTEAFF. The CDR3 DNA reads TGTGCCAGCTCACCACCGAGAGGGAACACTGAAGCTTTCTTT.